The present TCR beta chain was sequenced within a study of shared clonotypes between healthy human individuals. Whole-study findings and limits: Of the naive CD4 clonotypes, around 4.7% were shared across several donors.

With regard to this clone: Its antigen remains unknown.

It was into CD45RA+ naive and CD45RA-negative memory subsets that the CD4+ cells were split. Every immunoSEQ plate was one replicate of a subset's evenly spread DNA. Profiling relied on immunoSEQ multiplex PCR, and the TCRdb table lists in-frame clones only, not all of them. The data show approximately 1.5 million clones, with less than 99% seen just once and about 0.4% held by the top ten. V was clipped by 4 bases and J by 7 bases; unmatched bases: 13. CDR3 length: 16 residues. Germline CDR1 is SGHDN and CDR2 is FVKESK. The chain employs TRBV14 and TRBJ2-7; 10 nucleotides line up with TRBD1. The sequenced sample was naive CD4+ T cells sorted from blood. Subset here: CD45RA+ positively selected. This TCR was sampled from a man under 40 in good health. CDR3 sequence reads: CASSPYPGTGVGEQYF. CDR3 sequence (DNA): TGTGCCAGCAGCCCCTACCCGGGGACAGGGGTGGGGGAGCAGTACTTC.